The present T cell receptor beta chain was sequenced within a study of regulatory T cells. On this clone itself: Its antigen remains unknown.

Amplification used 52 TRBV primers and 13 TRBJ primers. Clones were sequenced by immunoSEQ multiplex PCR, and TCRdb holds only the in-frame ones, with some missing. In the table there are some 38,000 clones, approximately 90% of which are singletons. Overall study findings and caveats: Hydrophobic residues at CDR3 positions 6 and 7 were enriched in conventional CD4+ T cells of CD3G-deficient patients. Regulatory T cells showed the strongest V-J pair restriction and V/J gene skewing among patient repertoires.

V trimming: 3 bases; J trimming: 10 bases; junction bases outside the gene matches: 8. The CDR3 covers 13 residues. Germline CDR1 is SGHAT and CDR2 is FQNNGV. The clonotype originates from a person aged 18-29 years with CD3G deficiency. Sequenced material: conventional CD4+ T cells sorted from blood. This chain links TRBV11-2 with TRBJ1-1; TRBD1 matches 7 bases. The CDR3 is CASSFRQGASAFF. The CDR3 DNA sequence: TGTGCCAGCAGCTTCCGACAGGGTGCCTCAGCTTTCTTT.